The 2 T cell receptor beta chains given below trace back to one sample, sequenced in a study of blood T cell repertoires in COVID-19. TCRdb keeps only in-frame clones here, not all; method: immunoSEQ multiplex PCR. The table shows over 150,000 clones, with approximately 87% occurring only once. Specimen: peripheral blood. The receptors stem from a man between 65 and 79 years old with active or convalescent COVID-19.

The J gene is TRBJ2-3, the V gene TRBV11-2; D possibly corresponds to TRBD1 (5 bases). V shed 2 bases and J shed 3 bases, with 12 bases lying between them. The CDR3 totals 15 residues. CDR1 SGHAT and CDR2 FQNNGV come from the germline V gene. CDR3 amino acids: CASSLWGRPTDTQYF. In DNA, the CDR3 is TGTGCCAGCAGCTTATGGGGCAGACCAACAGATACGCAGTATTTT. The variable domain in full, with the rest retrieved from reference TRBV11-2 and TRBJ2-3, is EAGVAQSPRYKIIEKRQSVAFWCNPISGHATLYWYQQILGQGPKLLIQFQNNGVVDDSQLPKDRFSAERLKGVDSTLKIQPAKLEDSAVYLCASSLWGRPTDTQYFGPGTRLTVL.

The chain employs TRBV12-3 or TRBV12-4 and TRBJ1-2; D is uncertain. The CDR3 is 13 amino acids. V dropped 6 bases and J dropped 7 bases, with 15 bases sitting between them. CDR3 loop: CASRSTSPGGYTF. CDR3 DNA: TGTGCCAGCAGGTCGACAAGCCCCGGTGGCTACACCTTC.